The 8 T cell receptor beta chains below come from one sample, sequenced in a study of long-term antiretroviral therapy in people with HIV. With survey level as its setting, the immunoSEQ assay was v3.0. Some clones are missing from TCRdb's copy, which holds only in-frame ones; the method was immunoSEQ multiplex PCR. The data show 48,000 or so clones, 84% seen once. Sequences were derived from unsorted PBMCs, sampled 0.8 years after starting antiretroviral therapy. The receptors stem from a young woman with HIV.

V and J are TRBV19 and TRBJ1-4, with D perhaps matching TRBD1 (5 bases). CDR1 and CDR2 from the germline V gene are LNHDA and SQIVND (reference sequence). The ends were cut back, 10 bases at V and 4 bases at J, with 13 bases in the middle. This CDR3 region has 13 residues. CDR3 bases: TGTGCCACTTCCCGGGGCAGTAATGAAAAACTGTTTTTT. Protein: CATSRGSNEKLFF.

This chain joins TRBV2 and TRBJ1-5; D is unclear. The CDR3 consists of 16 residues. Trimming took 2 bases from V and 6 from J, leaving 17 bases between them. The germline V gene encodes CDR1 SNHLY and CDR2 FYNNEI. CDR3 nucleotide sequence: TGTGCCAGCAGTGAAAGCTCAGTTAGAGTGGGTCAGCCCCAGCATTTT. This translates into CASSESSVRVGQPQHF.

The chain couples TRBV9 to TRBJ2-1, with TRBD2 matching over 7 bases. The V segment lost 0 bases and the J segment 6 bases; nucleotides outside the gene matches: 3. Germline V CDR1 and CDR2: SGDLS, YYNGEE. CDR3 size: 14 residues. The DNA of the CDR3 is TGTGCCAGCAGCGTAGGCGGGAGCAGCAATGAGCAGTTCTTC. This translates into CASSVGGSSNEQFF.

CDR3 sequence reads: CASSQGSNQPQHF. The DNA for the CDR3 is TGCGCCAGCAGCCAAGGATCCAATCAGCCCCAGCATTTT. This chain joins TRBV4-1 and TRBJ1-5; D unresolved. This CDR3 has 13 residues. CDR1 MGHRA and CDR2 YSYEKL come from the germline V gene. V was cut by 1 base and J by 3 bases, with 4 bases left in between.

This sequence joins TRBV9 and TRBJ2-3; no firm D call. The germline V gene has CDR1 SGDLS and CDR2 YYNGEE. With 0 bases removed from V and 2 bases from J, the gap between germline ends came to 7 bases. The CDR3 is 14 amino acids. As DNA, the CDR3 is TGTGCCAGCAGCGTAGATGGAGACACAGATACGCAGTATTTT. This codes for CASSVDGDTDTQYF.

This clone has only one observation. The chain has TRBV29-1 and TRBJ2-5; 10 bases are shared with TRBD2. Per the germline V gene, CDR1 is SQVTM and CDR2 is ANQGSEA. The CDR3 extends over 18 amino acids. J gave up 4 bases and V 3 bases, and 17 bases lay outside the gene matches. CDR3 nucleotide sequence: TGCAGCGTTGAGTATAGCGGTGTTCTAGCGGGAGTGCGAGAGACCCAGTACTTC. Translating it yields CSVEYSGVLAGVRETQYF.

This sequence joins TRBV19 and TRBJ1-1, with D hard to call. The CDR3 is 13 amino acids. The V end was cut by 7 bases, the J end by 0 bases, with 9 bases between. CDR1 and CDR2 (germline): LNHDA, SQIVND (reference sequence). In DNA form, the CDR3 reads TGTGCCAGTAACCAGGTTATGAACACTGAAGCTTTCTTT. As protein: CASNQVMNTEAFF.

The V gene is TRBV15, the J gene TRBJ1-4; TRBD1 might be the D (6 bases). The CDR3 is 14 amino acids. The germline CDR1 and CDR2 sequences are LNHNV and YYDKDF (reference sequence). The ends were cut back, 2 bases at V and 7 bases at J, with 11 bases in the middle. The CDR3 spells CATSRQGQVEKLFF. The CDR3 DNA reads TGTGCCACCAGCAGACAGGGGCAGGTTGAAAAACTGTTTTTT.